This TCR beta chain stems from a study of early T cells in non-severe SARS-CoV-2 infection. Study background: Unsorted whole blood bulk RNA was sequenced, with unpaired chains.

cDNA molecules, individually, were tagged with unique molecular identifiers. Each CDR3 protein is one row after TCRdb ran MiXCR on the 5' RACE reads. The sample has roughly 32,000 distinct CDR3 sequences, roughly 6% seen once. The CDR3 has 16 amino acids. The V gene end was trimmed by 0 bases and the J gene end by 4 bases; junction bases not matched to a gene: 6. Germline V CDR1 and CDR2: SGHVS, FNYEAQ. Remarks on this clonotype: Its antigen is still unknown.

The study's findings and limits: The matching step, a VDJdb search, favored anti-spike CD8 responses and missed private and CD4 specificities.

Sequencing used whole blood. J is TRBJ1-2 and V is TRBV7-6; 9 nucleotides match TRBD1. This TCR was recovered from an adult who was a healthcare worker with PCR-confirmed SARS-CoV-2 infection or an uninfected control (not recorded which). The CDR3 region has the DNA TGTGCCAGCAGCTTAGCGACAGGGGGAGTAGGCTATGGCTACACCTTC. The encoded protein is CASSLATGGVGYGYTF. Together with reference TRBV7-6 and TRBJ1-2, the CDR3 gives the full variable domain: GAGVSQSPRYKVTKRGQDVALRCDPISGHVSLYWYRQALGQGPEFLTYFNYEAQQDKSGLPNDRFSAERPEGSISTLTIQRTEQRDSAMYRCASSLATGGVGYGYTFGSGTRLTVV.